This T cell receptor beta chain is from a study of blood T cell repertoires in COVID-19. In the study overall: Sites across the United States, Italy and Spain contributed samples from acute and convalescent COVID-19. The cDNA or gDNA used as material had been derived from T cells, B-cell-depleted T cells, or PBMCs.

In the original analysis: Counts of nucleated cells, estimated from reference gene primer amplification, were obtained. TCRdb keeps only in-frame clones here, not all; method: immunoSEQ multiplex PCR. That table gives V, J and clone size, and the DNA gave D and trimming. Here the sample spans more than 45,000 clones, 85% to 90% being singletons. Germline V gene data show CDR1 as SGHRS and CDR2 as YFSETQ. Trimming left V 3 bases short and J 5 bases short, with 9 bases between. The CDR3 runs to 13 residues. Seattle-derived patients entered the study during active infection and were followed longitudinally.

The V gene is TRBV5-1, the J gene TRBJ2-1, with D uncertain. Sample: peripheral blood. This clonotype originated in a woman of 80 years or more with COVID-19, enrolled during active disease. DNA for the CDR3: TGCGCCAGCAGCTCCGGGTTACACAATGAGCAGTTCTTC. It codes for CASSSGLHNEQFF.